The source of this T cell receptor (beta chain) is a study of T cell changes during pregnancy in multiple sclerosis. The germline CDR1 and CDR2 sequences are SGHTA and FQGTGA. The CDR3 has 15 residues. V lost 4 bases, J lost 2 bases, and 9 bases lay in between. The data were produced by immunoSEQ multiplex PCR, yet TCRdb's version contains in-frame clones alone and is incomplete. Of about 60,000 clones in the sample, around 92% were seen once. Sample: peripheral blood, taken in the first trimester of pregnancy. The sequence came from a female donor with multiple sclerosis, enrolled in a pregnancy study. This chain links TRBV7-3 with TRBJ2-6, with TRBD1 as a possible D gene (5 bases). CDR3 residues: CASSSQVAGANVLTF. As DNA, the CDR3 is TGTGCCAGCAGCTCACAGGTCGCTGGGGCCAACGTCCTGACTTTC.